The 8 T cell receptor beta chains in this list originate from one sample, sequenced in a study of CD8 T cells in ankylosing spondylitis. TCRdb processed the 5' RACE reads anew with MiXCR; each CDR3 protein has one entry. The table has under 200,000 distinct CDR3 sequences, 9.8% seen once. Sequenced: blood, either unsorted or a sorted T cell fraction (not recorded which). The receptors come from a female donor with ankylosing spondylitis or in good health (not recorded which).

The chain has TRBV7-3 and TRBJ2-6; D not resolved. Germline CDR1 is SGHTA and CDR2 is FQGTGA. Trimming left V 5 bases short and J 4 bases short, with 6 bases between. This CDR3 region has 13 residues. Here the CDR3 reads CASSPPGANVLTF. CDR3 bases: TGTGCCAGCAGCCCACCGGGGGCCAACGTCCTGACTTTC.

The V gene is TRBV18, the J gene TRBJ2-2; D might be TRBD2 (5 bases). The V gene lost 3 bases and the J gene lost 6 bases, with 8 bases spanning the gap. The V gene's germline CDR1 is KGHSH and CDR2 LQKENI. This CDR3 comprises 13 residues. The CDR3: CASSPRRSGELFF. DNA for the CDR3: TGTGCCAGCTCACCCCGGAGGTCCGGGGAGCTGTTTTTT.

This clonotype was found many times. J is TRBJ2-7 and V is TRBV20-1; perhaps TRBD2 as D (6 bases). The CDR3 has 14 amino acids. The ends were cut back, 5 bases at V and 3 bases at J, with 17 bases in the middle. CDR1 DFQATT and CDR2 SNEGSKA come from the germline V gene (reference sequence). The CDR3 coding sequence is TGCAGTGCTGCCGGGACTCCGGGAGTCTACGAGCAGTACTTC. It specifies CSAAGTPGVYEQYF.

In this sample, this clonotype turned up many times. The J gene is TRBJ2-2, the V gene TRBV3-1; 7 bases align to TRBD2. The CDR3 covers 19 residues. V lost 2 bases to trimming and J lost 2 bases; unmatched junction nucleotides: 14. CDR1 LGHDT and CDR2 YNNKEL come from the germline V gene (reference sequence). The CDR3 nucleotides read TGTGCCAGCAGCCAAATTGTAGCGGGCCCGTGGAAAAACACCGGGGAGCTGTTTTTT. This codes for CASSQIVAGPWKNTGELFF.

This clonotype was counted at least ten times. The gene calls are TRBV20-1 and TRBJ2-1; D is possibly TRBD1 or TRBD2 (5 bases each). V dropped 7 bases and J dropped 6 bases, with 22 bases sitting between them. This CDR3 contains 15 residues. Per germline, CDR1 DFQATT and CDR2 SNEGSKA (reference sequence). The CDR3 nucleotides read TGCAGTGTTCCGCCGGGACGCTTTCTACCCAATGAGCAGTTCTTC. Translating gives CSVPPGRFLPNEQFF.

J is TRBJ2-7 and V is TRBV11-2; 9 bases are a match to TRBD1. V gave up 1 base and J gave up 1 base; unmatched junction bases: 8. Germline CDR1 reads SGHAT; CDR2 reads FQNNGV. This CDR3 comprises 17 residues. CDR3 coding DNA: TGTGCCAGCAGCTTAGGTACAGGGGGCGCGAGGTCCTACGAGCAGTACTTC. It specifies CASSLGTGGARSYEQYF.

The chain is built from TRBV28 and TRBJ1-4, with a weak D call TRBD1 (5 bases). CDR1 and CDR2 from the germline V gene are MDHEN and SYDVKM. CDR3 length: 13 residues. Trimming took off 7 bases at V and 7 bases at J, with 13 bases between the two ends. Here the CDR3 DNA reads TGTGCCAGCAACGACAGCGGATTTGAAAAACTGTTTTTT. Translation: CASNDSGFEKLFF.

The V gene is TRBV10-3, the J gene TRBJ2-2; TRBD1 agrees at 7 bases. This CDR3 is built from 17 residues. Germline assignment: CDR1 ENHRY and CDR2 SYGVKD. Trimming took 5 bases from V and 4 from J; bases not matched to a gene: 13. CDR3 DNA: TGTGCCATCAGTATATTAACAGGGGACCAGTCCACCGGGGAGCTGTTTTTT. It yields the protein CAISILTGDQSTGELFF.